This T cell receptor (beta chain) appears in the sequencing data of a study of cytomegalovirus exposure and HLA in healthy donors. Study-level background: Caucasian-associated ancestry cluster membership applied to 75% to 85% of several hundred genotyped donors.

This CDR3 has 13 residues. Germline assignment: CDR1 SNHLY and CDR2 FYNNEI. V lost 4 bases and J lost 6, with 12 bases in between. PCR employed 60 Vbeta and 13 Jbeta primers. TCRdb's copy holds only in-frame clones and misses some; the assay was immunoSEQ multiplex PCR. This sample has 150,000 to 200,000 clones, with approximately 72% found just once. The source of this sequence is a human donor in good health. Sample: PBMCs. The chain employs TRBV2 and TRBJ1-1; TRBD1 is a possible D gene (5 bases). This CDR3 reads CASSVGRVAEAFF. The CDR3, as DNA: TGTGCCAGCAGTGTCGGCAGGGTCGCTGAAGCTTTCTTT.